This TCR beta chain was obtained from a study of post-analysis software for immune sequencing data. Study results and caveats: Relative to controls, patients had several TRBV segments at higher frequency, with TRBV5-6, TRBV5-1 and TRBV20-1 among these.

Incorporated into the TCR beta cDNA libraries were unique molecular identifiers, which served to reduce PCR and sequencing biases. From about 0.98 to 11 million T cells, 550,000 or so cDNA molecules were obtained. One entry per CDR3 protein, called by TCRdb with MiXCR from the PCR reads. The profile covers approximately 630,000 distinct CDR3 sequences, with approximately 60% appearing a single time and over 9% taken by the ten largest. The V gene end was trimmed by 5 bases and the J gene end by 5 bases; junction bases not matched to a gene: 6. Per germline, CDR1 MNHEY and CDR2 SVGEGT. The CDR3 sequence is 14 residues long. Of note for this clonotype: The target antigen is unknown.

The sample taken for sequencing was blood. The TCR originated in a girl aged 2-15 years with multiple sclerosis. The rearrangement joins TRBV6-2 or TRBV6-3 to TRBJ2-1; the match to TRBD2 covers 7 bases. This CDR3 is CASSPLAVNNEQFF. The CDR3, as DNA: TGTGCCAGCAGTCCTCTAGCGGTGAACAATGAGCAGTTCTTC.